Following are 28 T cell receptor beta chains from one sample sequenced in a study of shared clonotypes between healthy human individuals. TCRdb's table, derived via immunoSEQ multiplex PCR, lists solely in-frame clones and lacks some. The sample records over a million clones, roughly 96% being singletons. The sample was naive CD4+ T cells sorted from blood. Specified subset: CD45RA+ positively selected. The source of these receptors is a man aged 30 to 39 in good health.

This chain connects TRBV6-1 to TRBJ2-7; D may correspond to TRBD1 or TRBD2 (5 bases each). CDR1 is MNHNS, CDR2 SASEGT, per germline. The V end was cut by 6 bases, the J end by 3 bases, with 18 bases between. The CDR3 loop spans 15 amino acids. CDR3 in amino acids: CASRNPGQGDYEQYF. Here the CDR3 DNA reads TGTGCCAGCAGAAACCCGGGGCAGGGCGACTACGAGCAGTACTTC.

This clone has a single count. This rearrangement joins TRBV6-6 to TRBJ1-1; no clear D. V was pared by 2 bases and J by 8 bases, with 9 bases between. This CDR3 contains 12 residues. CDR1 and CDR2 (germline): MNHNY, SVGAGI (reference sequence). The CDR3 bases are TGTGCCAGCAGTTACACTCGCAACGAAGCTTTCTTT. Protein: CASSYTRNEAFF.

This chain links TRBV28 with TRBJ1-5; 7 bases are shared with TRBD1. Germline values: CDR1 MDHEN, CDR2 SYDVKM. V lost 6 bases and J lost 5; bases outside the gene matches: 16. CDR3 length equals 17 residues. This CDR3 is CASSTFSGQRGHQPQHF. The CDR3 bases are TGTGCCAGCAGCACTTTTTCGGGACAGAGAGGACATCAGCCCCAGCATTTT.

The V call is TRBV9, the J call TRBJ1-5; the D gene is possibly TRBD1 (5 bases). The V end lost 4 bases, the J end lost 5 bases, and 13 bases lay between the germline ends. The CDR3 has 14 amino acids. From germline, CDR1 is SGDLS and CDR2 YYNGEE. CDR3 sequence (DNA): TGTGCCAGCAGCCGCGAGGGGCAGGATCAGCCCCAGCATTTT. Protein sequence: CASSREGQDQPQHF.

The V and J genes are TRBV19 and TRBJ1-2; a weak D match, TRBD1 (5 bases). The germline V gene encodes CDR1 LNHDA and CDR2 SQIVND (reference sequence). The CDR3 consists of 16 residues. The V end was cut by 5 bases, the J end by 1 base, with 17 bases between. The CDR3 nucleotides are TGTGCCAGTAGTCGCCCGACGCCCAGGGATAACTATGGCTACACCTTC. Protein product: CASSRPTPRDNYGYTF.

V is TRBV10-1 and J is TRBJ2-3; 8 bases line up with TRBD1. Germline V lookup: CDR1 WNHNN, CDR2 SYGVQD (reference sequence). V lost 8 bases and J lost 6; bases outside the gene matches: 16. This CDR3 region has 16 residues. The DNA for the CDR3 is TGCGCCAGCTCCCCATCCGGGACAGGAAATTTGGATACGCAGTATTTT. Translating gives CASSPSGTGNLDTQYF.

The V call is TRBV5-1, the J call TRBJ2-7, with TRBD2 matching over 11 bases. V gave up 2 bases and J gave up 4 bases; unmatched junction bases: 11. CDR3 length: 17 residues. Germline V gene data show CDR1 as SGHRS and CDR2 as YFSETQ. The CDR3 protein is CASSLALGTSGKYEQYF. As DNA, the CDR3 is TGCGCCAGCAGCTTAGCGCTCGGGACTAGCGGAAAGTACGAGCAGTACTTC.

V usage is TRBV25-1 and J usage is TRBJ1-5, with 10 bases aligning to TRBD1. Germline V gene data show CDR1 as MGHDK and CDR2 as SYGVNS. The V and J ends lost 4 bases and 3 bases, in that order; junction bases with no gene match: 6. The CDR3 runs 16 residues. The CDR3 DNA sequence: TGTGCCAGCAGTGGGGTGGGACAGGGGAACAATCAGCCCCAGCATTTT. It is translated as CASSGVGQGNNQPQHF.

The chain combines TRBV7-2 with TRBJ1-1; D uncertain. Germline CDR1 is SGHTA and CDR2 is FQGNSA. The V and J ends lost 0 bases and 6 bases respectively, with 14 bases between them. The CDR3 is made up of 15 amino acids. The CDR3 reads CASSLAVGRAAEAFF. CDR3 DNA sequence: TGTGCCAGCAGCTTAGCGGTTGGGAGGGCGGCTGAAGCTTTCTTT.

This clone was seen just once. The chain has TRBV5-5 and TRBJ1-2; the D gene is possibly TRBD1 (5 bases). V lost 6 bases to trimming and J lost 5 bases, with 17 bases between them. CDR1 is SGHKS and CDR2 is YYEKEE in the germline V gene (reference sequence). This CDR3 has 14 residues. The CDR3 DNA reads TGTGCCAGCATCCCGGCGGGGGTGGGGTATGGCTACACCTTC. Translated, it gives CASIPAGVGYGYTF.

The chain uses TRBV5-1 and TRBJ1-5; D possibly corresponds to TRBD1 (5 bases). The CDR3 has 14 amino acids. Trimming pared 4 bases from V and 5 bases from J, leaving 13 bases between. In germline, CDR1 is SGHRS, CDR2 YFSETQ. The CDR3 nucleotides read TGCGCCAGCAGCCCCGGGGACGCCTATCAGCCCCAGCATTTT. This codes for CASSPGDAYQPQHF.

The chain's CDR3 is CASTALNTDTQYF. CDR3 DNA sequence: TGTGCCAGCACGGCCCTAAACACAGATACGCAGTATTTT. V is TRBV2 and J is TRBJ2-3, with D uncertain. From germline, CDR1 is SNHLY and CDR2 FYNNEI. This CDR3 has 13 residues. V lost 7 bases to trimming and J lost 2 bases, with 10 bases between them. The full variable domain, in which reference TRBV2 and TRBJ2-3 provide the parts outside the CDR3, is EPEVTQTPSHQVTQMGQEVILRCVPISNHLYFYWYRQILGQKVEFLVSFYNNEISEKSEIFDDQFSVERPDGSNFTLKIRSTKLEDSAMYFCASTALNTDTQYFGPGTRLTVL.

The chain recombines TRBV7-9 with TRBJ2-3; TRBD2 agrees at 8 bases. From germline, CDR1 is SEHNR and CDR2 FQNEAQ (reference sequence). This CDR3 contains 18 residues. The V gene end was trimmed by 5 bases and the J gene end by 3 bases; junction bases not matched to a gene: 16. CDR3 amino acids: CASSPTWASGPTTDTQYF. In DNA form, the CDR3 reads TGTGCCAGCAGCCCGACGTGGGCTAGCGGGCCTACGACAGATACGCAGTATTTT.

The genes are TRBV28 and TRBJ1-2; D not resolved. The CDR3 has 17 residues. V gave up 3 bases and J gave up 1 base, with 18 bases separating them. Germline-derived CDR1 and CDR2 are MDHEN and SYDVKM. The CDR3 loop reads CASSFNPGRRNNYGYTF. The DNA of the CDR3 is TGTGCCAGCAGTTTTAACCCCGGACGAAGAAATAACTATGGCTACACCTTC.

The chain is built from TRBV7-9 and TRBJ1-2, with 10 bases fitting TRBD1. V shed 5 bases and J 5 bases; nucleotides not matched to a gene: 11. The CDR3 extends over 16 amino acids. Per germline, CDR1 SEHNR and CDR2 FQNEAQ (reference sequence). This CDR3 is CASSLRRDRGDYGYTF. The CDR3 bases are TGTGCCAGCAGCCTACGACGGGACAGGGGTGATTATGGCTACACCTTC.

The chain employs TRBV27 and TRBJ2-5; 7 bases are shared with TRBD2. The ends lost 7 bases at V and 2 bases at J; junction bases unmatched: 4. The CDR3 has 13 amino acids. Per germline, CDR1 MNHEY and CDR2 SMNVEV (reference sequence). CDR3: CASKPSGQETQYF. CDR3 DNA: TGTGCCAGCAAACCTAGCGGACAAGAGACCCAGTACTTC.

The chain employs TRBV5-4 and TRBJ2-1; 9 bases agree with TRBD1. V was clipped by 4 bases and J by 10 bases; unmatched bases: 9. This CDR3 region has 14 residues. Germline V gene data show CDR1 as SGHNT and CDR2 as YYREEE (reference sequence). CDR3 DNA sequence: TGTGCCAGCAGCCGACAGGGGGTTCCGGAAGAGCAGTTCTTC. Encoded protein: CASSRQGVPEEQFF.

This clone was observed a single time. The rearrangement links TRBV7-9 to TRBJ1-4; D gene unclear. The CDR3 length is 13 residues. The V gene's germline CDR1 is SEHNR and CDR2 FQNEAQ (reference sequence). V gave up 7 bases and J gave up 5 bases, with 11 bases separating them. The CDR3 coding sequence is TGTGCCAGCATCCGATCAGCGAATGAAAAACTGTTTTTT. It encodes CASIRSANEKLFF.

The CDR3 region has the DNA TGTGCCAGCAGCTTGAACGGCTACACCTTC. Its translation is CASSLNGYTF. This rearrangement joins TRBV5-8 to TRBJ1-2; D uncertain. CDR3 size: 10 residues. Trimming took 1 base from V and 8 from J, leaving 3 bases between them. CDR1 SGHTS and CDR2 YDEGEE come from the germline V gene.

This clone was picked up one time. CDR3 in amino acids: CASSLGLSYGYTF. Written as DNA, the CDR3 is TGTGCCAGCAGCTTAGGCCTCTCCTATGGCTACACCTTC. The chain combines TRBV7-9 with TRBJ1-2; D is uncertain. This CDR3 is 13 amino acids long. CDR1 SEHNR and CDR2 FQNEAQ come from the germline V gene (reference sequence). Trimming took off 1 base at V and 4 bases at J, with 7 bases between the two ends.

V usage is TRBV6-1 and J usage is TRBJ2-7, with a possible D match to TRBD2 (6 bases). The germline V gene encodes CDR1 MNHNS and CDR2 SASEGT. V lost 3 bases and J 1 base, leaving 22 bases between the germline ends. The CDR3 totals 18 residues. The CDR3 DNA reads TGTGCCAGCAGTGATGGCTGGGTTCGGGACTCAATATCCTACGAGCAGTACTTC. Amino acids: CASSDGWVRDSISYEQYF.

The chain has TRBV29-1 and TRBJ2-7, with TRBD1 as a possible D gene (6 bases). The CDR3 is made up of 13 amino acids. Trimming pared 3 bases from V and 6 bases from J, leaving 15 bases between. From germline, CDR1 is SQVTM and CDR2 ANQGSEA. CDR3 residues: CSVDAEQGPEQYF. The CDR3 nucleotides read TGCAGCGTTGACGCGGAACAGGGCCCCGAGCAGTACTTC.

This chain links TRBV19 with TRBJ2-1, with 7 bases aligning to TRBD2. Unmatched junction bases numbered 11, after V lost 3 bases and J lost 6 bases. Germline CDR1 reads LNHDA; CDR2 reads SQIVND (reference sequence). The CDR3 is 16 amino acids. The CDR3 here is CASSMFEGGPGNEQFF. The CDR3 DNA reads TGTGCCAGTAGTATGTTTGAGGGAGGGCCGGGCAATGAGCAGTTCTTC.

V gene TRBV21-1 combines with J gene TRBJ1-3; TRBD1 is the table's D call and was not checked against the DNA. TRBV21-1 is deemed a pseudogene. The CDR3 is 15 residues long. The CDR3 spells CASSKVAVSGNTIYF. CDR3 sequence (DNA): TGTGCCAGCAGCAAAGTGGCAGTCTCTGGAAACACCATATATTTT.

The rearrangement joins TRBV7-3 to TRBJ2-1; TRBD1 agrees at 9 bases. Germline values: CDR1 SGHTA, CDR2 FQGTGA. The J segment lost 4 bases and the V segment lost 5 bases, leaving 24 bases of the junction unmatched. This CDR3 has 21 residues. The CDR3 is CASSPLAQGANIRTPYNEQFF. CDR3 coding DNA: TGTGCCAGCAGCCCTTTGGCACAGGGGGCCAATATCAGGACCCCATACAATGAGCAGTTCTTC.

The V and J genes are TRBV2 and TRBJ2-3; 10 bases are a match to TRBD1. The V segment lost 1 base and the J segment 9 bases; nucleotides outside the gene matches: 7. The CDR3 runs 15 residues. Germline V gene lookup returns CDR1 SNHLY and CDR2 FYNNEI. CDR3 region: CASSEGSWTGGTQYF. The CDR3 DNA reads TGTGCCAGCAGTGAAGGTTCTTGGACAGGGGGGACGCAGTATTTT.

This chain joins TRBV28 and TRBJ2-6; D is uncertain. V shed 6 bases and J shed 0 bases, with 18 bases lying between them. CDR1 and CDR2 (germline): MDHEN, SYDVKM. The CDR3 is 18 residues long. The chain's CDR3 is CASSLDIPRNSGANVLTF. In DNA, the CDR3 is TGTGCCAGCAGCCTCGACATCCCAAGGAACTCTGGGGCCAACGTCCTGACTTTC. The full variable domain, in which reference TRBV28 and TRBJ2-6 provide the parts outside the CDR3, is DVKVTQSSRYLVKRTGEKVFLECVQDMDHENMFWYRQDPGLGLRLIYFSYDVKMKEKGDIPEGYSVSREKKERFSLILESASTNQTSMYLCASSLDIPRNSGANVLTFGAGSRLTVL.

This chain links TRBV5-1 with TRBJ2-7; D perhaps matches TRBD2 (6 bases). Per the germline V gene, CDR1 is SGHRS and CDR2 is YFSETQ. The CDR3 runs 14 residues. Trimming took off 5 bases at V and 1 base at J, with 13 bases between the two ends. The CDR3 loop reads CASSWRDASYEQYF. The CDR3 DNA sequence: TGCGCCAGCAGTTGGAGGGATGCTTCCTACGAGCAGTACTTC.